This T cell receptor beta chain is from a study of T-cell reconstitution after alpha-beta-depleted transplantation in children. Using unique molecular identifiers, the investigators prepared the TCRbeta library. TCRdb passed the PCR reads through MiXCR, listing each CDR3 protein once. The sample has about 610,000 distinct CDR3 sequences; 8% to 11% are singletons. V was clipped by 6 bases and J by 6 bases; unmatched bases: 10. This CDR3 region has 13 residues. Germline CDR1 and CDR2: SQVTM and ANQGSEA. Ten or more counts support this clonotype. Sequenced material: PBMCs from the stem cell graft donor, taken from the stem cell graft. The chain employs TRBV29-1 and TRBJ2-7, with TRBD1 matching 8 bases. The sequence came from a human donor who donated a stem cell graft to a child with acute myeloid leukemia. The CDR3 bases are TGCAGCGTCCCCGGACAGGGAGCCTCCGAGCAGTACTTC. It translates to CSVPGQGASEQYF.